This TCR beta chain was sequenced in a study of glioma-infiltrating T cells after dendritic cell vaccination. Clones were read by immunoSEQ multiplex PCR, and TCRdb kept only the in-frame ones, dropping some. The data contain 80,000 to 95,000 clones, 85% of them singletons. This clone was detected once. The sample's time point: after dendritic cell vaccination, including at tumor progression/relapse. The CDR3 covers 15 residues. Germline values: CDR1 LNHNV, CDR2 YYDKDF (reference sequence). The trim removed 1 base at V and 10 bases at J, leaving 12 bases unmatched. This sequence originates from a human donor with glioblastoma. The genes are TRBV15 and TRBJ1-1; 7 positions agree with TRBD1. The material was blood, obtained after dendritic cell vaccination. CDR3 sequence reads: CATSRARGQPEGAFF. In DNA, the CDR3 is TGTGCCACCAGCAGAGCCCGGGGACAGCCTGAAGGAGCTTTCTTT.